Listed here are 11 T cell receptor beta chains from one sample, sequenced in a study of prognosis after radiotherapy for stage I lung cancer. Multiplex PCR in two rounds served to amplify TCR beta CDR3 from genomic DNA. First-round PCR used primers specific to each TRBV and TRBJ gene. TCRdb passed the multiplex PCR reads through MiXCR, listing each CDR3 protein once. The table has about 13,000 distinct CDR3 sequences, 25% to 35% seen once; the top ten hold 10% to 14%. This specimen was PBMCs, taken before or after stereotactic body radiation therapy (not recorded which). The source of these receptors is a donor over 45 with non-small cell lung cancer.

V and J are TRBV6-1 and TRBJ2-2; D may be TRBD2 (5 bases). Per germline, CDR1 MNHNS and CDR2 SASEGT. The CDR3 runs to 15 residues. V lost 6 bases to trimming and J lost 0 bases, with 11 bases between them. The CDR3 coding sequence is TGTGCCAGCAGCCGAAACGGGGCGAACACCGGGGAGCTGTTTTTT. It yields the protein CASSRNGANTGELFF.

This clonotype is classed as medium-sized. The DNA of the CDR3 is TGCGCCAGCAGTCGACAGATAGGGGAGACCCAGTACTTC. Its translation: CASSRQIGETQYF. The chain joins TRBV5-1 to TRBJ2-5, with a weak D call TRBD1 (5 bases). CDR3 size: 13 residues. The germline V gene encodes CDR1 SGHRS and CDR2 YFSETQ. V lost 5 bases and J lost 5, with 13 bases in between.

The chain combines TRBV6-2 or TRBV6-3 with TRBJ2-2; 11 bases are a match to TRBD2. Germline V lookup: CDR1 MNHEY, CDR2 SVGEGT. The trim removed 4 bases at V and 5 bases at J, leaving 12 bases unmatched. The CDR3 runs to 18 residues. CDR3 region: CASSFVLAGVRWTGELFF. The CDR3 bases are TGTGCCAGCAGTTTTGTACTAGCGGGAGTACGGTGGACCGGGGAGCTGTTTTTT.

This clonotype was seen at least ten times. The rearrangement links TRBV6-1 to TRBJ2-7, with D possibly being TRBD1 (5 bases). Per the germline V gene, CDR1 is MNHNS and CDR2 is SASEGT. Trimming removed 7 bases from V and 3 bases from J, with 16 bases in between. The CDR3 covers 14 residues. The CDR3 here is CASTMGPGYYEQYF. DNA for the CDR3: TGTGCCAGCACAATGGGGCCCGGCTACTACGAGCAGTACTTC.

This clonotype was counted many times. The rearrangement uses TRBV6-1 and TRBJ1-1; unclear D gene. The CDR3 runs to 13 residues. Trimming shortened V by 7 bases and J by 2 bases, and 11 bases separated the two germline ends. The germline CDR1 and CDR2 sequences are MNHNS and SASEGT. In nucleotides, the CDR3 is TGTGCCAGCACCGAACACCCCAACACTGAAGCTTTCTTT. Translation: CASTEHPNTEAFF.

Note on this clonotype: At one of its ends the junction is not consistent with the germline gene, which may arise from a read error. The chain recombines TRBV7-9 with TRBJ2-6, with 8 bases matching TRBD2. CDR1 and CDR2 (germline): SEHNR, FQNEAQ (reference sequence). The CDR3 runs 16 residues. The chain's CDR3 is CASSPPGGPWANVLTF. The CDR3 DNA reads TGTGCCAGCAGCCCCCCGGGGGGGCCATGGGCCAACGTCCTTACTTTC.

This clonotype has only one observation. The chain couples TRBV15 to TRBJ2-2; no firm D call. The V and J ends lost 1 base and 6 bases respectively, with 9 bases between them. Per germline, CDR1 LNHNV and CDR2 YYDKDF (reference sequence). The CDR3 covers 14 residues. CDR3 sequence reads: CATSRVFNAGELFF. CDR3 sequence (DNA): TGTGCCACCAGCAGAGTGTTCAACGCCGGGGAGCTGTTTTTT.

This clonotype came up many times. The chain uses TRBV6-1 and TRBJ1-5; no firm D call. The length of the CDR3 is 14 residues. The germline gives CDR1 MNHNS, CDR2 SASEGT. With 0 bases removed from V and 5 bases from J, the gap between germline ends came to 8 bases. CDR3 sequence: CASSEAWYDQPQHF. CDR3 nucleotide sequence: TGTGCCAGCAGTGAAGCGTGGTACGATCAGCCCCAGCATTTT.

The sample holds many counts of this clonotype. This CDR3 reads CAWSKFRGDEQYF. In nucleotides, the CDR3 is TGTGCCTGGAGCAAGTTCAGGGGCGACGAGCAGTACTTC. The chain employs TRBV30 and TRBJ2-7, with D possibly being TRBD1 (6 bases). Deletions cut 3 bases from V and 5 bases from J, with 14 bases between. Germline V gene data show CDR1 as GTSNPN and CDR2 as SVGIG (reference sequence). The length of the CDR3 is 13 residues.

As to this clonotype: A far larger clone is a single base away, which makes a read error likely. The chain is built from TRBV6-4 and TRBJ2-7; D uncertain. Trimming took 5 bases from V and 5 from J, leaving 7 bases between them. CDR1 and CDR2 from the germline V gene are MRHNA and SNTAGT. This CDR3 has 11 amino acids. CDR3 in amino acids: CASSYLNEQYF. CDR3 bases: TGTGCCAGCAGTTACCTCAACGAGCAGTACTTC.

This clonotype showed up many times. The gene calls are TRBV7-8 and TRBJ2-5; unclear D gene. The CDR3 has 15 amino acids. The V end was cut by 5 bases, the J end by 6 bases, with 19 bases between. Germline CDR1 and CDR2: SGHVS and FQNEAQ. In DNA, the CDR3 is TGTGCCAGCAGCAGGGCCACCGGCCCACGCCAGACCCAGTACTTC. Protein: CASSRATGPRQTQYF.